Listed here is a single TCR beta chain. The data were obtained in a study of T cells after posttransplantation cyclophosphamide. TCRdb keeps only in-frame clones here, not all; method: immunoSEQ multiplex PCR. The repertoire includes about 14,000 clones, 76% of them detected once, and more than 0.95% sits in the top ten. V lost 5 bases and J lost 5; bases outside the gene matches: 6. This CDR3 is built from 15 residues. Germline-derived CDR1 and CDR2 are SGHNT and YYREEE (reference sequence). Sample: memory CD4+ T cells sorted from PBMCs. The sequence was collected from a man aged 45-65 years. This chain uses TRBV5-4 with TRBJ2-1; 11 nucleotides align to TRBD2. DNA for the CDR3: TGTGCCAGCAGTAAAATAGCGGGGGGGAACAATGAGCAGTTCTTC. Translated, it gives CASSKIAGGNNEQFF.